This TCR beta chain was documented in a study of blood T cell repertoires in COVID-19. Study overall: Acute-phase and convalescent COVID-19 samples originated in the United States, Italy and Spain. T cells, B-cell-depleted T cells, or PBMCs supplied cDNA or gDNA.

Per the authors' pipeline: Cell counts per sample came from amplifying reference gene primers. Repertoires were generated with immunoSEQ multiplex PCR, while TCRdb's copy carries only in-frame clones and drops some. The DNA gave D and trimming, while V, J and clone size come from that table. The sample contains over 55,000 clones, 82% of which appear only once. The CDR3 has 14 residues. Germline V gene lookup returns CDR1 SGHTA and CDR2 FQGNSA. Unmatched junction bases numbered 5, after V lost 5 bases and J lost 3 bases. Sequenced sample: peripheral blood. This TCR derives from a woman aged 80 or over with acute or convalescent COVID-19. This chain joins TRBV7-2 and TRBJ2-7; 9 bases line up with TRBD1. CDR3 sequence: CASSPQTGGYEQYF. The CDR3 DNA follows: TGTGCCAGCAGCCCTCAGACAGGGGGCTACGAGCAGTACTTC.